The rows below give T cell receptor beta chains drawn from one sample of a study of regulatory T cells in long-lasting Graves disease. TCRdb reprocessed the multiplex PCR reads with MiXCR, giving one entry per CDR3 protein. This sample carries about 500,000 distinct CDR3 sequences, about 11% of them seen once, and the ten largest clones take roughly 9.3%. Another study also made use of these data, one on T cells in Graves' hyperthyroidism and ophthalmopathy.

This specimen was peripheral blood mononuclear cells (PBMCs), taken at new diagnosis, from a patient treated with antithyroid drugs. The receptors stem from a woman aged 25 to 39 with Graves disease. The conserved cysteine and the conserved F or W are not part of the CDR3 here.

j_call: TRBJ1-2
v_call: TRBV19
cdr3_aa: ASREMYDITNYGYT

j_call: TRBJ2-1
v_call: TRBV19
cdr3_aa: ASGLTGGHNEQF

j_call: TRBJ2-7
v_call: TRBV20-1
cdr3_aa: SARDRRLAGVEQY

j_call: TRBJ2-7
v_call: TRBV28
cdr3_aa: ASINGNSYEQY

j_call: TRBJ2-4
v_call: TRBV6-5
cdr3_aa: ASSSTRDRIAKNIQY

j_call: TRBJ2-2
v_call: TRBV5-1
cdr3_aa: ASSGRSMNTGELF

j_call: TRBJ2-2
v_call: TRBV2
cdr3_aa: ASSGRDLRPNTGELF

j_call: TRBJ1-2
v_call: TRBV18
cdr3_aa: ASSPSYYGYT

j_call: TRBJ2-3
v_call: TRBV6-1
cdr3_aa: ASSGYIAVGTDTQY

j_call: TRBJ2-7
v_call: TRBV27
cdr3_aa: ASSPHGGRGSYEQY

j_call: TRBJ2-5
v_call: TRBV2
cdr3_aa: ASSETWAETQY

j_call: TRBJ2-6
v_call: TRBV7-8
cdr3_aa: ASSLGDKGTGANVLT

j_call: TRBJ2-1
v_call: TRBV20-1
cdr3_aa: SASSGEAYNEQF

j_call: TRBJ1-1
v_call: TRBV7-9
cdr3_aa: ANSRGDSNTEAF

j_call: TRBJ2-2
v_call: TRBV28
cdr3_aa: ASSSRTGLAGATGELF

j_call: TRBJ1-4
v_call: TRBV6-1
cdr3_aa: ASSRIGSNEKLF

j_call: TRBJ2-7
v_call: TRBV5-6
cdr3_aa: ASSLGSSALSEQY

j_call: TRBJ1-1
v_call: TRBV19
cdr3_aa: ASSIYRGEAF

j_call: TRBJ2-3
v_call: TRBV7-2
cdr3_aa: ASSRQFTDTQY

j_call: TRBJ2-7
v_call: TRBV13
cdr3_aa: ASSLSIAGKSYEQY

j_call: TRBJ2-1
v_call: TRBV3-1
cdr3_aa: ASTLRGVHNEQF

j_call: TRBJ2-5
v_call: TRBV11-2
cdr3_aa: ASSRNPETQY

j_call: TRBJ2-1
v_call: TRBV6-1
cdr3_aa: ASRQRLAGNEQF

j_call: TRBJ2-1
v_call: TRBV20-1
cdr3_aa: SARPPGLGFNEQF

j_call: TRBJ2-7
v_call: TRBV5-8
cdr3_aa: ASSFAGTGNRYEQY

j_call: TRBJ2-7
v_call: TRBV20-1
cdr3_aa: SASEGQGIREQY

j_call: TRBJ1-1
v_call: TRBV5-6
cdr3_aa: AGSGSKQGNTEAF

j_call: TRBJ1-2
v_call: TRBV30
cdr3_aa: AWGAGQGLVYT

j_call: TRBJ2-4
v_call: TRBV2
cdr3_aa: ASTAGQGTKNIQY

j_call: TRBJ2-7
v_call: TRBV5-1
cdr3_aa: ASSLEGRPYEQY

j_call: TRBJ1-6
v_call: TRBV7-9
cdr3_aa: ASSLTSYRDADSPLH

j_call: TRBJ2-1
v_call: TRBV29-1
cdr3_aa: SVPGTRRLYEQF

j_call: TRBJ1-5
v_call: TRBV19
cdr3_aa: ASSIRDLGYQPQH

j_call: TRBJ1-1
v_call: TRBV19
cdr3_aa: ASSIRDLNTEAF

j_call: TRBJ2-3
v_call: TRBV20-1
cdr3_aa: SARAGLHGDTQY

j_call: TRBJ1-1
v_call: TRBV12-3/TRBV12-4
cdr3_aa: ASSFQENTEAF

j_call: TRBJ2-3
v_call: TRBV5-1
cdr3_aa: ASSLTGLGDTQY

j_call: TRBJ2-1
v_call: TRBV20-1
cdr3_aa: SSRGEWNGQF

j_call: TRBJ2-1
v_call: TRBV4-3
cdr3_aa: ASSQDRQGSSYNEQF

j_call: TRBJ2-1
v_call: TRBV29-1
cdr3_aa: SVEQLGNEQF

j_call: TRBJ2-1
v_call: TRBV10-1
cdr3_aa: ASSPDSPVGNEQF

j_call: TRBJ2-1
v_call: TRBV10-2
cdr3_aa: ASRGQGVYSPQYNEQF

j_call: TRBJ2-4
v_call: TRBV20-1
cdr3_aa: SASIYGGSHIQY